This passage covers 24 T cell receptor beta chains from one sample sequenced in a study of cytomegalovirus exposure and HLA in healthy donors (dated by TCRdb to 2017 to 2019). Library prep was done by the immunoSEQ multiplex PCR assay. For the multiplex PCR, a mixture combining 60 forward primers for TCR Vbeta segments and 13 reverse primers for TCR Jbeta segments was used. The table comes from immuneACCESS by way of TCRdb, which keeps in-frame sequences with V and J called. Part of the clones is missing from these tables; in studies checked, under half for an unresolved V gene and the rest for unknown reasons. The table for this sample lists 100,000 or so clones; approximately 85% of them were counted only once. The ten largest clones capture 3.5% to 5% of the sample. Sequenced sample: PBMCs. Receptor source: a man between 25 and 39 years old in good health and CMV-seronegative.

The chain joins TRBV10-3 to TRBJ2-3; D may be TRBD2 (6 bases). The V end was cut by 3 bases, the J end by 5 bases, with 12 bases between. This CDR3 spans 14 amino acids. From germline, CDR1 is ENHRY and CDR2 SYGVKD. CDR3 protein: CAISDLGGIDTQYF. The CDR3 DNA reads TGTGCCATCAGTGATCTCGGGGGTATAGATACGCAGTATTTT.

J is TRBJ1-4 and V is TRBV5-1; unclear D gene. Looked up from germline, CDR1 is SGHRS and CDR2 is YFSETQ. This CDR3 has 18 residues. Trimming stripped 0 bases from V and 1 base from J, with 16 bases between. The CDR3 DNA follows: TGCGCCAGCAGCTTGGGATTCTCCCCCCAGAAAACTAATGAAAAACTGTTTTTT. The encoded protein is CASSLGFSPQKTNEKLFF.

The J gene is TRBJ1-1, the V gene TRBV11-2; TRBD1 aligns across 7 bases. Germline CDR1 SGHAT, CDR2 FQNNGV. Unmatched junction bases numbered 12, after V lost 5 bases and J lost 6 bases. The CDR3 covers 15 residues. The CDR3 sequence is CASSLGDREIAEAFF. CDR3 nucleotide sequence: TGTGCCAGCAGCCTGGGAGACAGGGAAATAGCTGAAGCTTTCTTT. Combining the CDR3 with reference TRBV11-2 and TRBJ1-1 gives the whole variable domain EAGVAQSPRYKIIEKRQSVAFWCNPISGHATLYWYQQILGQGPKLLIQFQNNGVVDDSQLPKDRFSAERLKGVDSTLKIQPAKLEDSAVYLCASSLGDREIAEAFFGQGTRLTVV.

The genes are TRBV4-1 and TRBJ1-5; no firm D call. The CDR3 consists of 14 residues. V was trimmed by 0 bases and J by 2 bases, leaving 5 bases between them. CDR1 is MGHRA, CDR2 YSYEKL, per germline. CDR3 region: CASSQDIGNQPQHF. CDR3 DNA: TGCGCCAGCAGCCAAGACATAGGCAATCAGCCCCAGCATTTT.

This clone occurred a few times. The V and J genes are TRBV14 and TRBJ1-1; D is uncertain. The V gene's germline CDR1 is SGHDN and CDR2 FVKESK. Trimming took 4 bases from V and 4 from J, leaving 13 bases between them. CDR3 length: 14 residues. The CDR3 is CASSPEKRSTEAFF. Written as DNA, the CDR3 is TGTGCCAGCAGCCCCGAGAAACGGAGCACTGAAGCTTTCTTT. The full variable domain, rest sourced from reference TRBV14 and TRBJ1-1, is EAGVTQFPSHSVIEKGQTVTLRCDPISGHDNLYWYRRVMGKEIKFLLHFVKESKQDESGMPNNRFLAERTGGTYSTLKVQPAELEDSGVYFCASSPEKRSTEAFFGQGTRLTVV.

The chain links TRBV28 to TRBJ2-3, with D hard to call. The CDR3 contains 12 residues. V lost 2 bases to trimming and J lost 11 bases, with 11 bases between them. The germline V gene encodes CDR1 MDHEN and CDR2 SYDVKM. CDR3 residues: CASSLTLFGQYF. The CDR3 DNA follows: TGTGCCAGCAGTTTAACTCTCTTTGGGCAGTATTTT.

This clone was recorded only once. CDR3 coding DNA: TGTGCCAGCAGCGTTGACAGGGTTAACTCTTCACCCCTCCACTTT. Translation: CASSVDRVNSSPLHF. The J gene is TRBJ1-6, the V gene TRBV5-4, with 7 bases matching TRBD1. V gave up 4 bases and J gave up 9 bases; unmatched junction bases: 10. Germline CDR1 is SGHNT and CDR2 is YYREEE (reference sequence). This CDR3 comprises 15 residues. The variable domain in full, completed from reference TRBV5-4 and TRBJ1-6, reads ETGVTQSPTHLIKTRGQQVTLRCSSQSGHNTVSWYQQALGQGPQFIFQYYREEENGRGNFPPRFSGLQFPNYSSELNVNALELDDSALYLCASSVDRVNSSPLHFGNGTRLTVT.

The CDR3 bases are TGTGCCAGCAGCCCCCGCACCGAGACAGGGCACGAGCAGTACTTC. It specifies CASSPRTETGHEQYF. J is TRBJ2-7 and V is TRBV28, with 7 bases identical to TRBD1. Germline lookup yields CDR1 MDHEN and CDR2 SYDVKM. The CDR3 sequence is 15 residues long. V trimming: 6 bases; J trimming: 5 bases; junction bases outside the gene matches: 13.

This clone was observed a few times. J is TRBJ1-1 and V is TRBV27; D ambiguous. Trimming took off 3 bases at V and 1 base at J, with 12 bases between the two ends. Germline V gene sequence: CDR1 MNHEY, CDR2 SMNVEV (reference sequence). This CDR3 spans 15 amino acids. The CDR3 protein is CASSFGVNGNTEAFF. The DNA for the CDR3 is TGTGCCAGCAGTTTCGGGGTTAATGGGAACACTGAAGCTTTCTTT.

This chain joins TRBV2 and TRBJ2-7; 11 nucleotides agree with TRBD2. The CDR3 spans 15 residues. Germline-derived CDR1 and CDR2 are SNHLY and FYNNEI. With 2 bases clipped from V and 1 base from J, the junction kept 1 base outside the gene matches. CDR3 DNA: TGTGCCAGCAGTGAAACTAGCGGGAGTTCCTACGAGCAGTACTTC. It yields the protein CASSETSGSSYEQYF.

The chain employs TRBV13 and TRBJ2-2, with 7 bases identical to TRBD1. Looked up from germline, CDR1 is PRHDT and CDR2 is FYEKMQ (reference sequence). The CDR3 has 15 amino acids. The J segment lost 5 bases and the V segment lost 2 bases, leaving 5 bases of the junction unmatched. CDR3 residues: CASSLSAGGTGELFF. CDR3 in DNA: TGTGCCAGCAGCTTATCGGCAGGGGGTACCGGGGAGCTGTTTTTT. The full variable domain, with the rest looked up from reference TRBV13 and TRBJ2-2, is AAGVIQSPRHLIKEKRETATLKCYPIPRHDTVYWYQQGPGQDPQFLISFYEKMQSDKGSIPDRFSAQQFSDYHSELNMSSLELGDSALYFCASSLSAGGTGELFFGEGSRLTVL.

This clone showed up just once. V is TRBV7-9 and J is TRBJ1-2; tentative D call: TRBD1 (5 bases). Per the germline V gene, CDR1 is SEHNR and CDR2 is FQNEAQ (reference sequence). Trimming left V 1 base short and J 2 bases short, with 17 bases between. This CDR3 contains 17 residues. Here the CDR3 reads CASSLVNPFGANYGYTF. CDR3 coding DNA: TGTGCCAGCAGCTTAGTGAACCCGTTTGGGGCGAACTATGGCTACACCTTC.

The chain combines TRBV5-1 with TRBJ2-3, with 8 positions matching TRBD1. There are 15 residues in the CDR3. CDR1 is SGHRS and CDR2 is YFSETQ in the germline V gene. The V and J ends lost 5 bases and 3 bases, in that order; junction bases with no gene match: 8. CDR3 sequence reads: CASRTTGGQTDTQYF. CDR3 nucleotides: TGCGCCAGCAGAACAACAGGGGGTCAAACAGATACGCAGTATTTT.

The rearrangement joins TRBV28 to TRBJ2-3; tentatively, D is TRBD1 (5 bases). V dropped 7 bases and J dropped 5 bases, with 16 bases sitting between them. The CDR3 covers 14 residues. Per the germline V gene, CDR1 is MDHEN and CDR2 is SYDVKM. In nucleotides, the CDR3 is TGTGCCAGCATTCCCCACACCACAGGAGATACGCAGTATTTT. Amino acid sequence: CASIPHTTGDTQYF.

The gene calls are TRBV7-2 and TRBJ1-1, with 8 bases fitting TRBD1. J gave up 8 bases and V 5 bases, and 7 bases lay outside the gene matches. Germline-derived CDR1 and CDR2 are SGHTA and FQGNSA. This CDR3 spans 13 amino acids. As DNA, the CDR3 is TGTGCCAGCAGCCAAATGAGACAGGGGGAAGCTTTCTTT. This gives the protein CASSQMRQGEAFF.

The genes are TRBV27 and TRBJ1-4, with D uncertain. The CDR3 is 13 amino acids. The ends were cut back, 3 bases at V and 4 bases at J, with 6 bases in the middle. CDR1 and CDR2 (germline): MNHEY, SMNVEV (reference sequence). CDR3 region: CASSFFSNEKLFF. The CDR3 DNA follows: TGTGCCAGCAGTTTCTTCAGTAATGAAAAACTGTTTTTT. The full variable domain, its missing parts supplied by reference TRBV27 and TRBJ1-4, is EAQVTQNPRYLITVTGKKLTVTCSQNMNHEYMSWYRQDPGLGLRQIYYSMNVEVTDKGDVPEGYKVSRKEKRNFPLILESPSPNQTSLYFCASSFFSNEKLFFGSGTQLSVL.

CDR3 nucleotide sequence: TGTGCCATCGTGGCGGGCCCCGGGGAGCTGTTTTTT. This translates into CAIVAGPGELFF. The rearrangement links TRBV10-3 to TRBJ2-2, with a weak D call TRBD2 (5 bases). This CDR3 has 12 amino acids. Looked up from germline, CDR1 is ENHRY and CDR2 is SYGVKD. V lost 8 bases, J lost 6 bases, and 10 bases lay in between.

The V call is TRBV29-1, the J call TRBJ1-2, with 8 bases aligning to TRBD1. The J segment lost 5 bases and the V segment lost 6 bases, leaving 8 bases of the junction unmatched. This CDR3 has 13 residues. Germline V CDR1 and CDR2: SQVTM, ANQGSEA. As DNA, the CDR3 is TGCAGCGTGGGGGGAGGACAGGGTTATGGCTACACCTTC. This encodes CSVGGGQGYGYTF.

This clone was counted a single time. The CDR3 spells CASSQERGISYEQYF. The CDR3 coding sequence is TGCGCCAGCAGCCAAGAAAGGGGGATTTCCTACGAGCAGTACTTC. The chain uses TRBV4-1 and TRBJ2-7, with a weak D call TRBD1 (6 bases). The ends were cut back, 0 bases at V and 1 base at J, with 10 bases in the middle. CDR1 and CDR2 from the germline V gene are MGHRA and YSYEKL. CDR3 size: 15 residues.

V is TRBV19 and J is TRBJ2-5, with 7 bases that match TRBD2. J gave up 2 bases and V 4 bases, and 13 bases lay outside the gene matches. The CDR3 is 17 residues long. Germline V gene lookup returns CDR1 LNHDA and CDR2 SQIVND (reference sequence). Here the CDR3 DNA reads TGTGCCAGTAGTAGGACTAGGAGTTCGGCTTATCAAGAGACCCAGTACTTC. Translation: CASSRTRSSAYQETQYF.

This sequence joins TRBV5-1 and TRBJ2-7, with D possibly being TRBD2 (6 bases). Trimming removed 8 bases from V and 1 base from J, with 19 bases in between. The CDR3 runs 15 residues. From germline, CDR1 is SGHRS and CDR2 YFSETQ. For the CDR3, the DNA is TGCGCCAGTACCAGCAACGGGGCGGGATCCTACGAGCAGTACTTC. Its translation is CASTSNGAGSYEQYF.

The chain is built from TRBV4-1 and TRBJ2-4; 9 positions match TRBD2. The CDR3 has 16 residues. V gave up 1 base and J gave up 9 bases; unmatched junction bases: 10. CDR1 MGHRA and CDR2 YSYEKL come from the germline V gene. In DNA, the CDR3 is TGCGCCAGCAGCCAAGGCCTAGCGGGAAGAAGTGGCATTCAGTACTTC. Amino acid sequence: CASSQGLAGRSGIQYF.

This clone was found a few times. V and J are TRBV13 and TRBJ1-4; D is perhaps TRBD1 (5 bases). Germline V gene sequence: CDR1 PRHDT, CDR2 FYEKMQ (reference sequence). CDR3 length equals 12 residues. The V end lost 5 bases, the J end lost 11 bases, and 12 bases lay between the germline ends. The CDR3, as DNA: TGTGCCAGCAGCGCGGGACCCGCGAAACTGTTTTTT. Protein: CASSAGPAKLFF.

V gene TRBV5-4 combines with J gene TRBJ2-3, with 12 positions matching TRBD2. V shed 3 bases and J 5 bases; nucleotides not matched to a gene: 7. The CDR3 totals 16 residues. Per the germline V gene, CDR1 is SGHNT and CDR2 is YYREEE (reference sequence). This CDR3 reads CASSSLAGGALDTQYF. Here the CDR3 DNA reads TGTGCCAGCAGCTCGCTAGCGGGAGGGGCCTTAGATACGCAGTATTTT.